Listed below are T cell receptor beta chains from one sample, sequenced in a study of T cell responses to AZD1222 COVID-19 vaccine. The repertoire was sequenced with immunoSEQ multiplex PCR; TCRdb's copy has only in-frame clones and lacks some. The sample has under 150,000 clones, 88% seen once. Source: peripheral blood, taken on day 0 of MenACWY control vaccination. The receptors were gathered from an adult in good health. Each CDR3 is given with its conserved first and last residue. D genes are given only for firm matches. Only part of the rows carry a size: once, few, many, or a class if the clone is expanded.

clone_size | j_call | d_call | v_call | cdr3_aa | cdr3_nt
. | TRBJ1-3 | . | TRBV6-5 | CASWHAGGVGNTIYF | TGTGCCAGCTGGCACGCGGGGGGCGTGGGAAACACCATATATTTT
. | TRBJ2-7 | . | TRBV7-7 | CASSLVSGMGYEQYF | TGTGCTAGCAGCTTAGTATCCGGGATGGGCTACGAGCAGTACTTC
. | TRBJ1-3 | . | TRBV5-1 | CASSLTFRGSGNTIYF | TGCGCCAGCAGCTTGACGTTTCGGGGCTCTGGAAACACCATATATTTT
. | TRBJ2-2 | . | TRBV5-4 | CASSFDRGIRGGELFF | TGTGCCAGCAGCTTTGACCGGGGAATTAGAGGCGGGGAGCTGTTTTTT
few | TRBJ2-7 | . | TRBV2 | CASSDRGVVYEQYF | TGTGCCAGCAGTGATCGCGGTGTAGTCTACGAGCAGTACTTC
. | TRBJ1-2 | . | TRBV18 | CASSPRAEPYGYTF | TGTGCCAGCTCACCACGGGCGGAACCCTATGGCTACACCTTC
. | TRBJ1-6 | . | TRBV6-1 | CASSEIRNSPLHF | TGTGCCAGCAGTGAAATTAGAAATTCACCCCTCCACTTT
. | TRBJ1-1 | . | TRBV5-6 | CASSLRTKNTEAFF | TGTGCCAGCAGCTTACGGACAAAGAACACTGAAGCTTTCTTT
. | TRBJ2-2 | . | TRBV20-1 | CSARNTGELFF | TGCAGTGCTAGAAACACCGGGGAGCTGTTTTTT
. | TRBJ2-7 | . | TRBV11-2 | CASSSPREGGSYEQYF | TGTGCCAGCAGCTCCCCACGAGAGGGGGGGTCCTACGAGCAGTACTTC
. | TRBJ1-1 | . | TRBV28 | CASNGRSAFDTEAFF | TGTGCCAGCAACGGACGTTCGGCATTCGACACTGAAGCTTTCTTT
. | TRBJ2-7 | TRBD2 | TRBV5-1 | CASSLGREWNEQYF | TGCGCCAGCAGCTTGGGGCGGGAGTGGAACGAGCAGTACTTC
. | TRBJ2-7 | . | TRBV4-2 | CASSPMGAYEQYF | TGTGCCAGCAGCCCAATGGGGGCCTACGAGCAGTACTTC
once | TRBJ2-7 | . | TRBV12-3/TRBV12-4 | CASSLVMGREQYF | .
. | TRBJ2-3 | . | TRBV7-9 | CASSPRLAATDTQYF | TGTGCCAGCAGCCCCCGATTAGCGGCCACAGATACGCAGTATTTT
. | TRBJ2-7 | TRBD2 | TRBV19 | CASSLKAGTSGYEQYF | TGTGCCAGTAGTTTAAAGGCCGGGACTAGCGGTTACGAGCAGTACTTC
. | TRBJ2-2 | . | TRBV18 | CASSPLSGSTGELFF | TGTGCCAGCTCACCACTTAGCGGATCCACCGGGGAGCTGTTTTTT
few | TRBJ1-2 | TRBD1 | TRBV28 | CASSPPTPTGDYGYTF | TGTGCCAGCAGTCCGCCGACCCCGACAGGGGACTATGGCTACACCTTC
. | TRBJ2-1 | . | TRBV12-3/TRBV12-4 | CASRDFGHMGQFF | TGTGCCAGCAGGGACTTCGGCCATATGGGGCAGTTCTTC
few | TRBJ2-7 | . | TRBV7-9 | CASSPAGNLDSYEQYF | TGTGCCAGCAGCCCGGCAGGGAATCTGGACTCCTACGAGCAGTACTTC
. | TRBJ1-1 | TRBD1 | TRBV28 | CASSLRVQGISAFF | TGTGCCAGCAGTTTAAGGGTACAGGGGATATCCGCTTTCTTT
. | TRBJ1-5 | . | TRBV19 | CASSERQGGNQPQHF | TGTGCCAGTAGTGAGAGGCAGGGAGGTAATCAGCCCCAGCATTTT
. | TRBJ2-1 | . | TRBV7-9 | CASSLAGGMYNEQFF | TGTGCCAGCAGCTTAGCGGGAGGCATGTACAATGAGCAGTTCTTC
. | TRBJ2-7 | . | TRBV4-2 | CASSQLGPGASSEQYF | TGTGCCAGCAGCCAGTTGGGACCCGGGGCTTCCTCCGAGCAGTACTTC
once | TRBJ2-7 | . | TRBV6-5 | CASSYSPDHEQYF | TGTGCCAGCAGTTACTCGCCGGACCACGAGCAGTACTTC
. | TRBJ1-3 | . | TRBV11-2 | CASSLDRSSGNTIYF | TGTGCCAGCAGCTTAGACAGAAGCTCTGGAAACACCATATATTTT
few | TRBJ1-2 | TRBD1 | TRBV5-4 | CASSPRDSLYGYTF | TGTGCCAGCAGCCCGAGGGACAGTCTTTATGGCTACACCTTC
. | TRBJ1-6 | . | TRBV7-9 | CASSYGPSALHF | TGTGCCAGCAGCTACGGACCCTCGGCCCTCCACTTT
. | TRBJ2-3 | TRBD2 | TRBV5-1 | CASSPETSGTQYF | TGCGCCAGCAGCCCGGAGACTAGCGGGACGCAGTATTTT
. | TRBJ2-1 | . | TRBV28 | CASSLIPLAGIGEQFF | TGTGCCAGCAGTTTAATCCCCCTGGCGGGGATCGGTGAGCAGTTCTTC
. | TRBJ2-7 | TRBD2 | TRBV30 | CAWSYFFRLAGGQDEQYF | TGTGCCTGGAGTTATTTCTTCAGACTAGCGGGGGGACAAGACGAGCAGTACTTC
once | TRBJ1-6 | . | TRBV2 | CASSLISPLHF | TGTGCCAGCAGCCTCATTTCACCCCTCCACTTT
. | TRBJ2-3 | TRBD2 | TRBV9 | CASSPLGTSGSDTQYF | TGTGCCAGCAGCCCTCTCGGGACTAGCGGTTCAGATACGCAGTATTTT
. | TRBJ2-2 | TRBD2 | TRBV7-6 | CASSLLAGQGDGELFF | TGTGCCAGCAGTTTACTAGCGGGCCAAGGTGACGGGGAGCTGTTTTTT
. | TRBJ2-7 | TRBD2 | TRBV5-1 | CASSRTSGRGEQYF | TGCGCCAGCAGCCGGACTAGCGGGAGGGGTGAGCAGTACTTC
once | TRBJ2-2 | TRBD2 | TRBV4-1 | CASRHNTAGTGELFF | TGCGCCAGCAGGCATAACACAGCGGGGACCGGGGAGCTGTTTTTT
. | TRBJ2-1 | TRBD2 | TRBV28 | CASSLEVLAGGRNEQFF | TGTGCCAGCAGTTTAGAGGTGCTAGCGGGAGGACGAAATGAGCAGTTCTTC
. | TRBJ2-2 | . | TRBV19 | CASNPGPTNTGELFF | TGTGCCAGTAATCCGGGGCCGACGAACACCGGGGAGCTGTTTTTT
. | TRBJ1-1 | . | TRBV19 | CASTDPGSATEAFF | TGTGCCAGTACCGATCCGGGAAGCGCCACTGAAGCTTTCTTT
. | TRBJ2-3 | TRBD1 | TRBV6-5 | CASTETGGLTDTQYF | TGTGCCAGCACCGAAACAGGGGGCCTCACAGATACGCAGTATTTT
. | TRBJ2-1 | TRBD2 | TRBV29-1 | CSVGLAGGPLNEQFF | TGCAGCGTTGGTTTAGCGGGAGGGCCACTTAATGAGCAGTTCTTC
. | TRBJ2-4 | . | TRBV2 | CASSELWPAKNIQYF | TGTGCCAGCAGTGAATTGTGGCCGGCCAAAAACATTCAGTACTTC
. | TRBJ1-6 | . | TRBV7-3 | CASSLEALGRNYNSPLHF | TGTGCCAGCAGCTTAGAGGCTTTGGGCAGGAACTATAATTCACCCCTCCACTTT
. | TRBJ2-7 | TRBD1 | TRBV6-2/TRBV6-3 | CASSYGTGNYEQYF | TGTGCCAGCAGTTACGGGACAGGGAACTACGAGCAGTACTTC
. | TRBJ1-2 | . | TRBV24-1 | CATSDPTTGNGYTF | TGTGCCACCAGTGATCCGACTACAGGGAACGGCTACACCTTC
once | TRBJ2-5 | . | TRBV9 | CASSPEAQGQTQYF | TGTGCCAGCAGCCCCGAGGCCCAGGGACAGACCCAGTACTTC
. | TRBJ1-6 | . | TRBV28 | CASSFLNSPLHF | TGTGCCAGCAGTTTCTTGAATTCACCCCTCCACTTT
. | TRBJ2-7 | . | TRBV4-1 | CASSQDWTETYEQYF | TGCGCCAGCAGCCAAGATTGGACGGAGACCTACGAGCAGTACTTC
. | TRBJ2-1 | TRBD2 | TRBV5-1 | CASSTLAASGYNEQFF | TGCGCCAGCAGCACTCTGGCGGCTAGCGGCTACAATGAGCAGTTCTTC
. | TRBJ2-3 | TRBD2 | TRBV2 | CASSERSPVAGPTHTQYF | TGTGCCAGCAGTGAAAGGTCCCCGGTAGCGGGGCCCACACATACGCAGTATTTT
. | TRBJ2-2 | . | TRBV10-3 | CAISGGPLGRELFF | TGTGCCATCAGTGGTGGGCCACTTGGGAGGGAGCTGTTTTTT
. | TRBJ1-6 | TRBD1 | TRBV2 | CASRGTDTNSPLHF | TGTGCCAGCAGGGGGACAGACACCAATTCACCCCTCCACTTT
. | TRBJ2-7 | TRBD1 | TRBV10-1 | CASTLTTGIHEQYF | TGCGCCAGCACGTTGACGACAGGGATCCACGAGCAGTACTTC
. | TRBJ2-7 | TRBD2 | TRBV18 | CASSPRTSGSKYEQYF | TGTGCCAGCTCACCTAGGACTAGCGGGAGCAAATACGAGCAGTACTTC
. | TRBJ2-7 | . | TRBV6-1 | CASSEFETGSYEQYF | TGTGCCAGCAGTGAATTCGAGACAGGCTCCTACGAGCAGTACTTC